These 25 T cell receptor beta chains share one sample of origin, sequenced in a study of T cell clonotyping in hematopoietic cell transplantation. Repertoires were generated with immunoSEQ multiplex PCR, while TCRdb's copy carries only in-frame clones and drops some. Here the sample spans tens of thousands of clones, roughly 95% being singletons. This sample's time point: recipient sample about 28 days before transplant, after cytoreduction. Sequencing used peripheral blood mononuclear cells, obtained before stem cell transplant. Receptors originate from a woman aged 50 to 60 with acute myeloid leukemia. Some clones in this sample may be carry-over from other donors' samples.

The chain couples TRBV30 to TRBJ2-5; no firm D call. The CDR3 contains 11 residues. Germline-derived CDR1 and CDR2 are GTSNPN and SVGIG (reference sequence). With 4 bases removed from V and 5 bases from J, the gap between germline ends came to 8 bases. This CDR3 reads CAWNGGETQYF. CDR3 nucleotides: TGTGCCTGGAACGGTGGCGAGACCCAGTACTTC.

The CDR3 is CASSIEGARDQPQHF. DNA for the CDR3: TGTGCCAGCAGCATCGAAGGGGCCAGGGATCAGCCCCAGCATTTT. The V and J genes are TRBV7-9 and TRBJ1-5; D is possibly TRBD1 (5 bases). Germline-derived CDR1 and CDR2 are SEHNR and FQNEAQ (reference sequence). Trimming shortened V by 5 bases and J by 5 bases, and 16 bases separated the two germline ends. The length of the CDR3 is 15 residues.

The chain joins TRBV11-2 to TRBJ1-2; 9 bases match TRBD1. The V segment lost 1 base and the J segment 5 bases; nucleotides outside the gene matches: 5. This CDR3 comprises 15 residues. Germline CDR1 SGHAT, CDR2 FQNNGV. CDR3: CASSLVGGTGYGYTF. The CDR3 bases are TGTGCCAGCAGCTTAGTTGGAGGGACAGGGTATGGCTACACCTTC.

The chain is built from TRBV5-1 and TRBJ1-2; D is possibly TRBD1 (5 bases). V lost 0 bases and J lost 6, with 15 bases in between. Germline V gene data show CDR1 as SGHRS and CDR2 as YFSETQ. The CDR3 has 15 residues. The CDR3 nucleotides read TGCGCCAGCAGCTTGGATACGGGGGGTTCAGATGGCTACACCTTC. Protein product: CASSLDTGGSDGYTF. The variable domain in full, completed from reference TRBV5-1 and TRBJ1-2, reads KAGVTQTPRYLIKTRGQQVTLSCSPISGHRSVSWYQQTPGQGLQFLFEYFSETQRNKGNFPGRFSGRQFSNSRSEMNVSTLELGDSALYLCASSLDTGGSDGYTFGSGTRLTVV.

The chain recombines TRBV6-1 with TRBJ2-5, with D tentatively TRBD2 (5 bases). Germline CDR1 reads MNHNS; CDR2 reads SASEGT. The CDR3 totals 15 residues. V shed 6 bases and J shed 2 bases, with 16 bases lying between them. This chain's CDR3 is CASRLTWESQETQYF. Written as DNA, the CDR3 is TGTGCCAGCAGACTGACGTGGGAGTCACAAGAGACCCAGTACTTC.

The chain combines TRBV30 with TRBJ2-7; 9 bases agree with TRBD1. This CDR3 has 13 amino acids. J lost 2 bases, V lost 5 bases, and 4 bases had no gene match. Germline lookup yields CDR1 GTSNPN and CDR2 SVGIG (reference sequence). CDR3 bases: TGTGCCTGGCAGGACAGGGGAACCTACGAGCAGTACTTC. Encoded protein: CAWQDRGTYEQYF.

This chain joins TRBV25-1 and TRBJ1-2, with D possibly matching TRBD1 (6 bases). Germline values: CDR1 MGHDK, CDR2 SYGVNS. The CDR3 is made up of 15 amino acids. V shed 1 base and J shed 2 bases, with 11 bases lying between them. The CDR3 reads CASSESAGVNYGYTF. The DNA for the CDR3 is TGTGCCAGCAGTGAATCGGCAGGGGTAAACTATGGCTACACCTTC.

The chain combines TRBV15 with TRBJ1-2; weak D call: TRBD1 (5 bases). V lost 10 bases, J lost 0 bases, and 12 bases lay in between. The CDR3 runs to 13 residues. Germline V gene sequence: CDR1 LNHNV, CDR2 YYDKDF (reference sequence). In DNA form, the CDR3 reads TGTGCCATAGCCGGGGGAGCTAACTATGGCTACACCTTC. As protein: CAIAGGANYGYTF.

The chain has TRBV4-1 and TRBJ1-3; possible D gene TRBD1, 6 bases. Germline V gives CDR1 MGHRA, CDR2 YSYEKL. V was cut by 1 base and J by 0 bases, with 10 bases left in between. The CDR3 contains 16 residues. This chain's CDR3 is CASSQAQTGSGNTIYF. CDR3 coding DNA: TGCGCCAGCAGCCAAGCCCAGACAGGCTCTGGAAACACCATATATTTT.

The genes are TRBV19 and TRBJ2-3, with TRBD2 matching over 12 bases. The CDR3 is 16 amino acids. With V trimmed by 3 bases and J by 5 bases, 6 bases remained unmatched. From germline, CDR1 is LNHDA and CDR2 SQIVND (reference sequence). CDR3 in DNA: TGTGCCAGTAGTATCTCTCTAGCGGGGGGGTTAGATACGCAGTATTTT. Translated: CASSISLAGGLDTQYF. The full variable domain, rest sourced from reference TRBV19 and TRBJ2-3, is DGGITQSPKYLFRKEGQNVTLSCEQNLNHDAMYWYRQDPGQGLRLIYYSQIVNDFQKGDIAEGYSVSREKKESFPLTVTSAQKNPTAFYLCASSISLAGGLDTQYFGPGTRLTVL.

The rearrangement uses TRBV6-4 and TRBJ2-3; a weak D match, TRBD2 (5 bases). Trimming removed 2 bases from V and 1 base from J, with 7 bases in between. The CDR3 covers 14 residues. CDR1 and CDR2 from the germline V gene are MRHNA and SNTAGT. The DNA for the CDR3 is TGTGCCAGCAGTGACACTAGACGCACAGATACGCAGTATTTT. Amino acids: CASSDTRRTDTQYF.

The chain links TRBV28 to TRBJ2-7; 10 nucleotides line up with TRBD1. V lost 11 bases and J lost 7; bases outside the gene matches: 11. This CDR3 has 13 residues. Looked up from germline, CDR1 is MDHEN and CDR2 is SYDVKM. CDR3 amino acids: CAGRDRGSREQYF. The CDR3 DNA follows: TGTGCCGGCCGGGACAGGGGTTCGAGGGAGCAGTACTTC.

This clone is labeled medium-sized (0.01 to 0.1%). J is TRBJ2-3 and V is TRBV10-3; D is unclear. The germline V gene has CDR1 ENHRY and CDR2 SYGVKD. The CDR3 has 15 residues. V lost 4 bases and J 2 bases, leaving 13 bases between the germline ends. CDR3 residues: CAISALGRPTDTQYF. The CDR3 coding sequence is TGTGCCATCAGTGCACTCGGCAGGCCCACAGATACGCAGTATTTT.

This chain connects TRBV19 to TRBJ2-2; 9 bases align to TRBD2. The germline CDR1 and CDR2 sequences are LNHDA and SQIVND (reference sequence). V lost 5 bases, J lost 3 bases, and 4 bases stayed unmatched. CDR3 length: 15 residues. The CDR3: CASSPIAGDTGELFF. CDR3 nucleotide sequence: TGTGCCAGTAGTCCGATAGCGGGAGACACCGGGGAGCTGTTTTTT.

V gene TRBV29-1 combines with J gene TRBJ1-1; 7 bases align to TRBD1. CDR3 length: 16 residues. Trimming cost V 1 base and J 4 bases; bases outside gene matches: 12. Germline CDR1 is SQVTM and CDR2 is ANQGSEA. The CDR3 spells CSVEGVGGEKRTEAFF. CDR3 nucleotides: TGCAGCGTTGAAGGGGTAGGGGGCGAAAAGCGCACTGAAGCTTTCTTT.

DNA of the CDR3: TGTGCCTACAGGAGTTCCTCAGATACGCAGTATTTT. It encodes CAYRSSSDTQYF. The J gene is TRBJ2-3, the V gene TRBV6-4; D possibly corresponds to TRBD1 (5 bases). The CDR3 is 12 residues long. V lost 11 bases and J 4 bases, leaving 13 bases between the germline ends. Germline loops: CDR1 MRHNA, CDR2 SNTAGT.

The chain's CDR3 is CASSRTVAYEQYF. In DNA form, the CDR3 reads TGTGCCAGCAGTCGGACGGTGGCCTACGAGCAGTACTTC. This rearrangement joins TRBV28 to TRBJ2-7; D ambiguous. From germline, CDR1 is MDHEN and CDR2 SYDVKM. The CDR3 sequence is 13 residues long. Trimming left V 5 bases short and J 2 bases short, with 10 bases between. Variable domain in full (rest from reference TRBV28 and TRBJ2-7): DVKVTQSSRYLVKRTGEKVFLECVQDMDHENMFWYRQDPGLGLRLIYFSYDVKMKEKGDIPEGYSVSREKKERFSLILESASTNQTSMYLCASSRTVAYEQYFGPGTRLTVT.

The chain links TRBV28 to TRBJ1-5, with D maybe TRBD1 (5 bases). The germline V and J ends were trimmed by 5 bases and 1 base, with 9 bases remaining between them. Germline values: CDR1 MDHEN, CDR2 SYDVKM. CDR3 length: 14 amino acids. The CDR3 spells CASSGGSSNQPQHF. Written as DNA, the CDR3 is TGTGCCAGCAGTGGGGGTAGCAGCAATCAGCCCCAGCATTTT.

This chain joins TRBV6-5 and TRBJ1-3, with 8 bases identical to TRBD1. The CDR3 spans 15 residues. Germline CDR1 reads MNHEY; CDR2 reads SVGAGI. Trimming cost V 3 bases and J 0 bases; bases outside gene matches: 1. The CDR3 DNA is TGTGCCAGCAGTTATGACAGGGGCTCTGGAAACACCATATATTTT. Protein sequence: CASSYDRGSGNTIYF.

The chain is built from TRBV6-6 and TRBJ2-7; the match to TRBD1 covers 9 bases. The germline V gene has CDR1 MNHNY and CDR2 SVGAGI (reference sequence). CDR3 length: 14 amino acids. The trim removed 6 bases at V and 5 bases at J, leaving 8 bases unmatched. The CDR3 is CASRPGTGRHEQYF. The CDR3 region has the DNA TGTGCCAGCAGACCCGGGACAGGGAGGCACGAGCAGTACTTC.

This chain connects TRBV7-3 to TRBJ2-7, with 9 bases matching TRBD2. The germline V gene encodes CDR1 SGHTA and CDR2 FQGTGA. The CDR3 loop spans 14 amino acids. Losses at the gene ends were 8 bases for V and 0 bases for J; bases not matched to a gene: 5. Here the CDR3 reads CASANSGGSYEQYF. CDR3 nucleotide sequence: TGTGCCAGCGCAAATAGCGGGGGCTCCTACGAGCAGTACTTC.

The CDR3 region has the DNA TGCGCCAGCGCCGGATTAGGGGGCACTAATGAAAAACTGTTTTTT. It yields the protein CASAGLGGTNEKLFF. The V call is TRBV5-1, the J call TRBJ1-4; the match to TRBD1 covers 7 bases. Germline-derived CDR1 and CDR2 are SGHRS and YFSETQ. V was pared by 7 bases and J by 2 bases, with 8 bases of the junction left unmatched. The CDR3 length is 15 residues.

The rearrangement joins TRBV9 to TRBJ2-5, with TRBD1 identical over 7 bases. After removal of 4 bases from V and 2 bases from J, the junction contained 2 bases not matched to a gene. Germline CDR1 SGDLS, CDR2 YYNGEE. The CDR3 is 13 residues long. Written as DNA, the CDR3 is TGTGCCAGCAGCCCGGGACAGCAAGAGACCCAGTACTTC. It is translated as CASSPGQQETQYF.

The CDR3 is CASSPQEIGLSYYNEQFF. The CDR3 DNA is TGTGCCAGCTCACCACAAGAAATCGGACTATCTTACTACAATGAGCAGTTCTTC. The chain couples TRBV18 to TRBJ2-1; tentative D call: TRBD2 (6 bases). Trimming left V 1 base short and J 3 bases short, with 19 bases between. This CDR3 has 18 residues. Germline lookup yields CDR1 KGHSH and CDR2 LQKENI.

A note on this clone: Other DNA sequences in this sample translate to the same CDR3. The chain combines TRBV30 with TRBJ1-1, with D unresolved. Germline CDR1 and CDR2: GTSNPN and SVGIG (reference sequence). The CDR3 loop spans 13 amino acids. Trimming removed 1 base from V and 0 bases from J, with 6 bases in between. CDR3 sequence (DNA): TGTGCCTGGAGTGCGATCGTGAACACTGAAGCTTTCTTT. It encodes CAWSAIVNTEAFF.